This TCR beta chain stems from a study of cytotoxic CD8 clonotypes in ibrutinib-treated CLL. Sequencing sought depths of 1 in 200,000 to 1 in 1 million T cells. Measured with immunoSEQ multiplex PCR; TCRdb has only the in-frame clones, and not every one. The sample records about 85,000 clones, 70% to 80% being singletons. Frozen PBMC stocks contributed roughly 2.1 micrograms of genomic DNA to the TCR beta libraries. This TCR derives from a human donor with chronic lymphocytic leukemia. Sample: PBMCs, taken after 12 months of ibrutinib treatment.

The CDR3 DNA sequence: TGTGCCAGCAGCCCACTAGCGGGGGGGGGTAATGAGCAGTTCTTC. Translation: CASSPLAGGGNEQFF. This rearrangement joins TRBV7-2 to TRBJ2-1, with 13 bases aligning to TRBD2. The CDR3 is made up of 15 amino acids. V lost 5 bases to trimming and J lost 7 bases; unmatched junction nucleotides: 5. The germline CDR1 and CDR2 sequences are SGHTA and FQGNSA.